Listed here are 19 T cell receptor beta chains from one sample, sequenced in a study of shared clonotypes between healthy human individuals. Produced via immunoSEQ multiplex PCR; TCRdb's table is partial and in-frame only. The table lists 85,000 to 100,000 clones, around 68% of them singletons, with roughly 49% in the top ten. The sample taken for sequencing was memory CD8+ T cells sorted from blood. Subset given: CD45RO+ cells pooled with CCR7-negative TemRA cells. Receptors were obtained from a man between 25 and 39 years old in good health.

The genes are TRBV7-2 and TRBJ2-1; 10 nucleotides agree with TRBD2. The CDR3 covers 16 residues. After removal of 5 bases from V and 5 bases from J, the junction contained 9 bases not matched to a gene. Germline CDR1 SGHTA, CDR2 FQGNSA. CDR3 sequence reads: CASSPPSGRANNEQFF. The CDR3 coding sequence is TGTGCCAGCAGCCCCCCTAGCGGGAGAGCCAACAATGAGCAGTTCTTC.

The chain is built from TRBV6-1 and TRBJ1-2; 11 bases agree with TRBD1. The germline V gene has CDR1 MNHNS and CDR2 SASEGT. The V and J ends lost 0 bases and 4 bases, in that order; junction bases with no gene match: 1. CDR3 size: 15 residues. This CDR3 reads CASSEAGTGGYGYTF. DNA of the CDR3: TGTGCCAGCAGTGAAGCAGGGACAGGGGGCTATGGCTACACCTTC.

The J gene is TRBJ2-5, the V gene TRBV7-8; D is possibly TRBD1 or TRBD2 (5 bases each). This CDR3 has 16 residues. Germline loops: CDR1 SGHVS, CDR2 FQNEAQ. V was clipped by 3 bases and J by 4 bases, with 18 bases between them. The CDR3 protein is CASSLPGTPGLETQYF. The CDR3 nucleotides are TGTGCCAGCAGCTTGCCCGGGACGCCGGGGTTAGAGACCCAGTACTTC. The full variable domain, its missing parts supplied by reference TRBV7-8 and TRBJ2-5, is GAGVSQSPRYKVAKRGQDVALRCDPISGHVSLFWYQQALGQGPEFLTYFQNEAQLDKSGLPSDRFFAERPEGSVSTLKIQRTQQEDSAVYLCASSLPGTPGLETQYFGPGTRLLVL.

There are a few counts of this clone. V usage is TRBV6-1 and J usage is TRBJ2-7; D possibly corresponds to TRBD1 (6 bases). V gave up 6 bases and J gave up 1 base, with 13 bases separating them. Germline V gene sequence: CDR1 MNHNS, CDR2 SASEGT. This CDR3 is 14 amino acids long. The CDR3 nucleotides are TGTGCCAGCAGGGCCGGGACACGTTCCTACGAGCAGTACTTC. Residues: CASRAGTRSYEQYF.

The chain combines TRBV4-3 with TRBJ2-3; 8 bases match TRBD1. V shed 3 bases and J 2 bases; nucleotides not matched to a gene: 10. CDR3 length: 17 residues. Germline V lookup: CDR1 LGHNA, CDR2 YSLEER. CDR3 residues: CASSQTGAPESTDTQYF. The CDR3 DNA follows: TGCGCCAGCAGCCAGACAGGGGCACCCGAATCCACAGATACGCAGTATTTT.

This chain links TRBV28 with TRBJ2-7; D is ambiguous. The CDR3 is made up of 12 amino acids. CDR1 and CDR2 (germline): MDHEN, SYDVKM. V was cut by 8 bases and J by 2 bases, with 10 bases left in between. CDR3 in DNA: TGTGCCAGCGCGGCGGCAACCTACGAGCAGTACTTC. The encoded protein is CASAAATYEQYF.

This clone was seen a handful of times. The chain combines TRBV27 with TRBJ2-7; D gene unclear. The CDR3 sequence is 11 residues long. Looked up from germline, CDR1 is MNHEY and CDR2 is SMNVEV (reference sequence). Trimming removed 6 bases from V and 1 base from J, with 4 bases in between. The CDR3 DNA reads TGTGCCAGCAGCCCTTCCTACGAGCAGTACTTC. This encodes CASSPSYEQYF.

The chain links TRBV28 to TRBJ2-3, with 8 positions matching TRBD2. This CDR3 is 20 amino acids long. In germline, CDR1 is MDHEN, CDR2 SYDVKM. J lost 0 bases, V lost 6 bases, and 20 bases had no gene match. The CDR3 region has the DNA TGTGCCAGCAGCTCGCGGGGGGTAGTTCAGCCTTCTTATAGCACAGATACGCAGTATTTT. Translating it yields CASSSRGVVQPSYSTDTQYF.

The genes are TRBV13 and TRBJ2-5; D is possibly TRBD2 (6 bases). In germline, CDR1 is PRHDT, CDR2 FYEKMQ (reference sequence). V shed 5 bases and J shed 4 bases, with 11 bases lying between them. The CDR3 length is 13 residues. The CDR3, as DNA: TGTGCCAGCAGCGACCGGGACTCAGAGACCCAGTACTTC. Residues: CASSDRDSETQYF. Full variable domain (rest looked up from reference TRBV13 and TRBJ2-5): AAGVIQSPRHLIKEKRETATLKCYPIPRHDTVYWYQQGPGQDPQFLISFYEKMQSDKGSIPDRFSAQQFSDYHSELNMSSLELGDSALYFCASSDRDSETQYFGPGTRLLVL.

The rearrangement uses TRBV4-1 and TRBJ2-7, with TRBD1 as a possible D gene (6 bases). Trimming pared 1 base from V and 4 bases from J, leaving 14 bases between. The germline V gene encodes CDR1 MGHRA and CDR2 YSYEKL. The CDR3 sequence is 15 residues long. CDR3 residues: CASSQAGQVAYEQYF. The CDR3 DNA is TGCGCCAGCAGCCAAGCGGGACAAGTTGCGTACGAGCAGTACTTC.

The V and J genes are TRBV19 and TRBJ2-7, with a weak D call TRBD1 (5 bases). Per the germline V gene, CDR1 is LNHDA and CDR2 is SQIVND (reference sequence). The V gene lost 1 base and the J gene lost 0 bases, with 7 bases spanning the gap. The CDR3 is 14 amino acids. This chain's CDR3 is CASSIGDSSYEQYF. Written as DNA, the CDR3 is TGTGCCAGTAGTATAGGAGACAGCTCCTACGAGCAGTACTTC.

The chain employs TRBV5-4 and TRBJ2-5; 9 nucleotides line up with TRBD1. CDR1 and CDR2 (germline): SGHNT, YYREEE (reference sequence). Losses at the gene ends were 4 bases for V and 5 bases for J; bases not matched to a gene: 12. The CDR3 has 16 amino acids. CDR3 sequence: CASSPKTGGGRETQYF. CDR3 in DNA: TGTGCCAGCAGCCCTAAAACAGGGGGCGGGCGGGAGACCCAGTACTTC.

This chain links TRBV4-3 with TRBJ2-7; 7 nucleotides align to TRBD1. This CDR3 is built from 16 residues. Germline loops: CDR1 LGHNA, CDR2 YSLEER. V shed 1 base, J shed 1 base, and the junction held 7 bases outside the gene matches. The CDR3 region has the DNA TGCGCCAGCAGCCAAGCCATCCCGGGACAGTCCTACGAGCAGTACTTC. The encoded protein is CASSQAIPGQSYEQYF.

V is TRBV4-1 and J is TRBJ1-1, with 7 nucleotides matching TRBD1. Germline loops: CDR1 MGHRA, CDR2 YSYEKL. With 1 base clipped from V and 0 bases from J, the junction kept 11 bases outside the gene matches. The CDR3 is made up of 18 amino acids. The CDR3 loop is CASSQALGSRGMNTEAFF. As DNA, the CDR3 is TGCGCCAGCAGCCAAGCCCTAGGGTCCAGGGGGATGAACACTGAAGCTTTCTTT.

The genes are TRBV4-3 and TRBJ1-5; D call uncertain. CDR1 is LGHNA and CDR2 is YSLEER in the germline V gene. The CDR3 sequence is 13 residues long. The V gene lost 3 bases and the J gene lost 7 bases, with 10 bases spanning the gap. The CDR3 bases are TGCGCCAGCAGCCAGGAAGACAACCAGCCCCAGCATTTT. It codes for CASSQEDNQPQHF.

There are many counts of this clone. J is TRBJ2-5 and V is TRBV6-4, with D perhaps TRBD1 or TRBD2 (5 bases each). Germline V gene data show CDR1 as MRHNA and CDR2 as SNTAGT. Trimming removed 3 bases at V and 0 bases at J, with 11 bases between. There are 15 residues in the CDR3. The CDR3 spells CASSEGVGHQETQYF. CDR3 DNA: TGTGCCAGCAGTGAGGGAGTGGGGCACCAAGAGACCCAGTACTTC.

This clone was recorded at least ten times. The rearrangement joins TRBV19 to TRBJ2-1, with D perhaps TRBD2 (5 bases). The CDR3 loop spans 15 amino acids. CDR1 is LNHDA and CDR2 is SQIVND in the germline V gene (reference sequence). Trimming took 6 bases from V and 0 from J, leaving 12 bases between them. Here the CDR3 reads CASRRRGSSYNEQFF. In DNA form, the CDR3 reads TGTGCCAGTAGACGCCGGGGTAGCTCCTACAATGAGCAGTTCTTC.

The rearrangement links TRBV5-5 to TRBJ1-4; D is unresolved. Germline loops: CDR1 SGHKS, CDR2 YYEKEE (reference sequence). The CDR3 runs 12 residues. Trimming stripped 4 bases from V and 8 bases from J, with 9 bases between. For the CDR3, the DNA is TGTGCCAGCAGCCCCGAGGGAGAAAAACTGTTTTTT. It is translated as CASSPEGEKLFF.

This clone was picked up one time. The CDR3: CASSESYRGEQYF. As DNA, the CDR3 is TGTGCCAGCAGTGAAAGTTACCGGGGCGAGCAGTACTTC. The V call is TRBV6-1, the J call TRBJ2-7; D is possibly TRBD2 (5 bases). CDR1 MNHNS and CDR2 SASEGT come from the germline V gene. This CDR3 region has 13 residues. The germline V and J ends were trimmed by 2 bases and 6 bases, with 11 bases remaining between them.